These 25 T cell receptor beta chains originate from one sample sequenced in a study of OX40 agonist ivuxolimab in advanced cancers. The data were produced by immunoSEQ multiplex PCR, yet TCRdb's version contains in-frame clones alone and is incomplete. The sample records about 88,000 clones, approximately 85% being singletons. Sequenced material: CD4+ or CD8+ T cells sorted from blood, taken in a trial of the OX40 agonist ivuxolimab. The receptors were gathered from an adult with an advanced solid tumor such as melanoma, head and neck, liver or kidney cancer.

The J gene is TRBJ1-1, the V gene TRBV7-8; 7 bases line up with TRBD1. Germline loops: CDR1 SGHVS, CDR2 FQNEAQ. The CDR3 has 14 residues. J gave up 8 bases and V 11 bases, and 17 bases lay outside the gene matches. CDR3 amino acids: CASSIRDRRGEAFF. CDR3 in DNA: TGTGCCTCTTCAATCCGGGACAGACGGGGGGAAGCTTTCTTT.

The gene calls are TRBV4-2 and TRBJ2-5; 7 bases are shared with TRBD2. The assigned J gene may be wrong: the sequence end matches TRBJ2-7 better. In germline, CDR1 is LGHNA, CDR2 YNFKEQ. The CDR3 contains 15 residues. The CDR3 DNA sequence: TGTGCCAGCAGCCAAGCGACTAGCTCCTCCTACGAGCAGTACTTC. Translated, it gives CASSQATSSSYEQYF.

V usage is TRBV9 and J usage is TRBJ1-2, with TRBD1 identical over 9 bases. Germline lookup yields CDR1 SGDLS and CDR2 YYNGEE. J was trimmed by 4 bases and V by 6 bases; bases with no gene match: 7. The CDR3 is made up of 14 amino acids. This CDR3 reads CASNEQGASYGYTF. Here the CDR3 DNA reads TGTGCCAGCAACGAACAGGGGGCGAGCTATGGCTACACCTTC.

The gene calls are TRBV7-2 and TRBJ2-1; 11 nucleotides match TRBD2. Per germline, CDR1 SGHTA and CDR2 FQGNSA. Losses at the gene ends were 3 bases for V and 2 bases for J; bases not matched to a gene: 9. The CDR3 covers 18 residues. CDR3 amino acids: CASSFGLLAGGTYNEQFF. DNA of the CDR3: TGTGCCAGCAGCTTCGGGCTTCTAGCGGGAGGAACCTACAATGAGCAGTTCTTC.

V is TRBV5-1 and J is TRBJ2-7; a weak D match, TRBD1 (5 bases). CDR3 size: 13 residues. Trimming stripped 5 bases from V and 0 bases from J, with 9 bases between. CDR1 SGHRS and CDR2 YFSETQ come from the germline V gene. CDR3 DNA: TGCGCCAGCAGTACAGGATCCTCCTACGAGCAGTACGTC. The encoded protein is CASSTGSSYEQYV.

The rearrangement joins TRBV7-2 to TRBJ2-7; possibly TRBD2 for D (5 bases). Per the germline V gene, CDR1 is SGHTA and CDR2 is FQGNSA. The CDR3 covers 14 residues. The V gene lost 5 bases and the J gene lost 3 bases, with 14 bases spanning the gap. The CDR3 DNA follows: TGTGCCAGCAGCCCAAACGGACTCGTCTACGAGCAGTACTTC. It yields the protein CASSPNGLVYEQYF.

The CDR3 region is CASSDTTGRGEKLFF. The CDR3 DNA reads TGTGCCAGCAGTGATACTACAGGGCGCGGGGAAAAACTGTTTTTT. This chain joins TRBV25-1 and TRBJ1-4; D perhaps matches TRBD1 (6 bases). Germline CDR1 is MGHDK and CDR2 is SYGVNS. With 3 bases removed from V and 8 bases from J, the gap between germline ends came to 16 bases. This CDR3 spans 15 amino acids.

The CDR3 nucleotides read TGCGCCAGCAGCTCCCAGACTAGCGGGAGGGCGGGTGAGCAGTTCTTC. Protein sequence: CASSSQTSGRAGEQFF. The chain links TRBV5-1 to TRBJ2-1; 14 bases agree with TRBD2. Trimming removed 3 bases from V and 9 bases from J; junction bases left unmatched: 8. This CDR3 is 16 amino acids long. Germline V lookup: CDR1 SGHRS, CDR2 YFSETQ.

CDR3 nucleotide sequence: TGTGCCAGCCCCGGAGAGATGGTGGGGGCTCACTCCTACGAGCAGTACGTC. Protein product: CASPGEMVGAHSYEQYV. The chain links TRBV7-9 to TRBJ2-7, with a possible D match to TRBD1 (6 bases). The CDR3 extends over 17 amino acids. Germline V gene lookup returns CDR1 SEHNR and CDR2 FQNEAQ (reference sequence). Trimming removed 8 bases at V and 0 bases at J, with 23 bases between.

The chain is built from TRBV27 and TRBJ2-5; D remains unclear. Germline V gene sequence: CDR1 MNHEY, CDR2 SMNVEV (reference sequence). This CDR3 has 15 amino acids. V lost 6 bases and J lost 5, with 19 bases in between. CDR3 region: CASRPADRISETQYF. The CDR3 DNA follows: TGTGCCAGCAGACCCGCGGACCGGATATCGGAGACCCAGTACTTC.

The chain uses TRBV29-1 and TRBJ2-2; D may be TRBD1 (6 bases). The CDR3 loop spans 13 amino acids. Trimming left V 6 bases short and J 3 bases short, with 11 bases between. Germline assignment: CDR1 SQVTM and CDR2 ANQGSEA. The CDR3 DNA follows: TGCAGCGTCGGGACATTTTACACCGGGGAGCTGTTTTTT. This gives the protein CSVGTFYTGELFF.

This clone was counted between two and nine times. The rearrangement links TRBV6-5 to TRBJ1-2, with TRBD1 matching 8 bases. Germline values: CDR1 MNHEY, CDR2 SVGAGI. The CDR3 is made up of 12 amino acids. J was trimmed by 6 bases and V by 8 bases; bases with no gene match: 5. CDR3 loop: CASLDRGDGYTF. Here the CDR3 DNA reads TGTGCCAGCCTCGACAGGGGAGATGGCTACACCTTC.

This clone was picked up one time. J is TRBJ1-2 and V is TRBV28; TRBD1 aligns across 8 bases. This CDR3 spans 15 amino acids. The V and J ends lost 3 bases and 4 bases, in that order; junction bases with no gene match: 7. Germline loops: CDR1 MDHEN, CDR2 SYDVKM. Written as DNA, the CDR3 is TGTGCCAGCAGTTTGTTCAGGGGGCTTGGCTATGGCTACACCTTC. Amino acids: CASSLFRGLGYGYTF.

The table lists this clone with a few counts. The chain joins TRBV15 to TRBJ2-7; unclear D gene. The CDR3 covers 18 residues. With 0 bases removed from V and 0 bases from J, the gap between germline ends came to 18 bases. Germline-derived CDR1 and CDR2 are LNHNV and YYDKDF (reference sequence). CDR3 sequence: CATSRDRSGQPSSYEQYF. CDR3 nucleotide sequence: TGTGCCACCAGCAGAGATAGGTCCGGTCAGCCGAGCTCCTACGAGCAGTACTTC.

CDR3 loop: CASSQEGRVTEAFF. Here the CDR3 DNA reads TGTGCCAGCAGCCAAGAGGGCAGGGTCACTGAAGCTTTCTTT. J is TRBJ1-1 and V is TRBV4-2, with a weak D call TRBD1 (5 bases). The length of the CDR3 is 14 residues. Germline V gene data show CDR1 as LGHNA and CDR2 as YNFKEQ. V lost 0 bases to trimming and J lost 4 bases, with 9 bases between them.

The chain couples TRBV9 to TRBJ2-7; 7 nucleotides match TRBD2. Germline CDR1 and CDR2: SGDLS and YYNGEE. CDR3 length equals 14 residues. J was trimmed by 3 bases and V by 0 bases; bases with no gene match: 3. This chain's CDR3 is CASSVEWGGYEQYV. The CDR3 DNA reads TGTGCCAGCAGCGTAGAGTGGGGGGGCTACGAGCAGTACGTC.

CDR3 DNA: TGTGCCAGCAGTTTAGGGGGAGCCAAAAACATTCAGTACTTC. Translating it yields CASSLGGAKNIQYF. V is TRBV28 and J is TRBJ2-4; D is perhaps TRBD1 or TRBD2 (5 bases each). V was trimmed by 2 bases and J by 0 bases, leaving 5 bases between them. Germline lookup yields CDR1 MDHEN and CDR2 SYDVKM. This CDR3 is 14 amino acids long.

V is TRBV5-1 and J is TRBJ2-3; D not resolved. This CDR3 has 14 amino acids. The germline CDR1 and CDR2 sequences are SGHRS and YFSETQ. V was shortened by 0 bases and J by 4 bases, with 9 bases between the two germline ends. The CDR3 DNA reads TGCGCCAGCAGCTTGGGGAGCCGGGCAGATACGCAGTATTTT. Protein: CASSLGSRADTQYF.

This chain connects TRBV28 to TRBJ1-6; TRBD1 aligns across 7 bases. V was pared by 7 bases and J by 5 bases, with 5 bases of the junction left unmatched. Germline CDR1 MDHEN, CDR2 SYDVKM. The CDR3 sequence is 14 residues long. In nucleotides, the CDR3 is TGTGCCAGCACAGGACAGGCCCATAATTCACCCCTCCACTTT. Its translation: CASTGQAHNSPLHF.

This clone was observed a single time. This chain uses TRBV7-2 with TRBJ2-2; the D is unclear. This CDR3 comprises 13 residues. Germline V CDR1 and CDR2: SGHTA, FQGNSA. V lost 2 bases, J lost 5 bases, and 6 bases lay in between. For the CDR3, the DNA is TGTGCCAGCAGCTTAACGCGGACCGGGGAGCTGTTTTTT. This translates into CASSLTRTGELFF.

The chain joins TRBV11-2 to TRBJ2-1; TRBD2 might be the D (5 bases). V lost 3 bases and J 3 bases, leaving 9 bases between the germline ends. The CDR3 runs to 14 residues. The V gene's germline CDR1 is SGHAT and CDR2 FQNNGV. Here the CDR3 reads CASSLGRGYNEQFF. CDR3 sequence (DNA): TGTGCCAGCAGCTTGGGTCGGGGCTACAATGAGCAGTTCTTC.

The J gene is TRBJ2-7, the V gene TRBV6-1; D unresolved. From germline, CDR1 is MNHNS and CDR2 SASEGT. This CDR3 has 12 residues. The ends were cut back, 2 bases at V and 0 bases at J, with 2 bases in the middle. The CDR3 DNA reads as TGTGCCAGCAGTGAACACTCCTACGAGCAGTACGTC. It specifies CASSEHSYEQYV.

The chain couples TRBV5-4 to TRBJ1-6; no firm D call. Germline CDR1 SGHNT, CDR2 YYREEE (reference sequence). The germline V and J ends were trimmed by 1 base and 7 bases, with 12 bases remaining between them. CDR3 size: 15 residues. CDR3 protein: CASSLRAGGNSPLHF. CDR3 bases: TGTGCCAGCAGCTTGAGGGCAGGCGGAAATTCACCCCTCCACTTT.

The chain has TRBV7-9 and TRBJ2-7, with D perhaps matching TRBD2 (5 bases). CDR3 size: 12 residues. Deletions cut 5 bases from V and 4 bases from J, with 9 bases between. The germline V gene has CDR1 SEHNR and CDR2 FQNEAQ (reference sequence). The CDR3 sequence: CASSRTPYEQYF. Written as DNA, the CDR3 is TGTGCCAGCAGCCGGACTCCATACGAGCAGTACTTC. Complete variable domain (other parts from reference TRBV7-9 and TRBJ2-7): DTGVSQNPRHKITKRGQNVTFRCDPISEHNRLYWYRQTLGQGPEFLTYFQNEAQLEKSRLLSDRFSAERPKGSFSTLEIQRTEQGDSAMYLCASSRTPYEQYFGPGTRLTVT.

The sample holds a few counts of this clone. The chain recombines TRBV18 with TRBJ2-2, with D possibly matching TRBD2 (5 bases). This CDR3 region has 14 residues. Germline V gives CDR1 KGHSH, CDR2 LQKENI. The V end lost 6 bases, the J end lost 7 bases, and 15 bases lay between the germline ends. The CDR3 DNA reads TGTGCCAGCTCCCCAAGGCCCGGGGTCGGGGAGCTGTTTTTT. As protein: CASSPRPGVGELFF.